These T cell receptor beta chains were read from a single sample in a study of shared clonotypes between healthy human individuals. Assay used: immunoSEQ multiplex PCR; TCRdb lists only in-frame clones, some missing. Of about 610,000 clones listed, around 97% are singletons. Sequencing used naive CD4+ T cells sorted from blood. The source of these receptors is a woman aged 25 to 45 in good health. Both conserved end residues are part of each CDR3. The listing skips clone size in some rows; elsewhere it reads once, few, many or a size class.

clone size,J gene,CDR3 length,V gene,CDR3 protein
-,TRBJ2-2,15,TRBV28,CASLFDRGLAGELFF
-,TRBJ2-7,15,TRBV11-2,CASRRRGSGTWEQYF
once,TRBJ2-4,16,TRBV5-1,CASSLPGQGAKNIQYF
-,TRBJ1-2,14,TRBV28,CASSLSGGPYGYTF
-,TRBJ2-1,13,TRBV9,CASSSRVNNEQFF
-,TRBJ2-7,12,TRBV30,CAFSGQTSEQYF
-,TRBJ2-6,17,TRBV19,CASSFSGGISGANVLTF
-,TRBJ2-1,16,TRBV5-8,CASRRRGLAGYNEQFF
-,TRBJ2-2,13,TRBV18,CASSPPSSGELFF
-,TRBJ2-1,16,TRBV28,CASSPAGQGDWNEQFF
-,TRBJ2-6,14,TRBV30,CARGGPAGANVLTF
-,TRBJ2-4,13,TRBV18,CASSPREWDIQYF
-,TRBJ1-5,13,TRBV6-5,CASSSQVNQPQHF
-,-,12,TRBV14,CASSRGGYEQYF
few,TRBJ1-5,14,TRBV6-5,CASRRDSGNQPQHF
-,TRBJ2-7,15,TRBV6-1,CASSQGQLITYEQYF
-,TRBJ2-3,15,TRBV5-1,CASNPGSGYADTQYF
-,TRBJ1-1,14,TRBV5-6,CASTLDGPDTEAFF
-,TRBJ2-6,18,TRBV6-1,CASSDRGQYVSGANVLTF
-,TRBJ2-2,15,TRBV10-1,CASSLQGPNTGELFF
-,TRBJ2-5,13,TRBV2,CASSEVPQETQYF
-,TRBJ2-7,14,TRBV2,CASRLAGESYEQYF
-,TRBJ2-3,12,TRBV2,CASSPTGGTQYF
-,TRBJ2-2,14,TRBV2,CASNQGGRTGELFF
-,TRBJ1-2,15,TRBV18,CASSSDRLVNYGYTF
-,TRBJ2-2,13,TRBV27,CASSLSHTGELFF
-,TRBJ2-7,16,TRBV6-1,CASSEALLRTGNEQYF
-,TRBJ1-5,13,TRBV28,CASSPILGAPQHF
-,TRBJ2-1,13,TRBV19,CASSIGQNNEQFF
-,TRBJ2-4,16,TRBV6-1,CASSEGRSATLNIQYF
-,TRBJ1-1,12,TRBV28,CASSFRSTEAFF
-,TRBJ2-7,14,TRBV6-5,CASTGQGSSYEQYF
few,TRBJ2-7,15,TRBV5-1,CASSLWVAGDYEQYF
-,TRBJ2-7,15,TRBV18,CASSPAGKNTYEQYF
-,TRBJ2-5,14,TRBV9,CASSVGAGQETQYF
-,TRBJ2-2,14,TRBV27,CASSLRQGPGELFF
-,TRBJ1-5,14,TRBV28,CASTNNLAIKPQHF
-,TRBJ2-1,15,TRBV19,CASSFGGTRRNEQFF
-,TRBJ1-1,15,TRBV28,CASSFPQGSNTEAFF
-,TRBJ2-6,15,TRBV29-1,CSVEAHPSGANVLTF
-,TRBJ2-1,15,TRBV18,CASSRLAGGYNEQFF
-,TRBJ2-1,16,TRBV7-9,CASSRIGGEIDNEQFF
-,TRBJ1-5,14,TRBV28,CASSLIAGRQPQHF
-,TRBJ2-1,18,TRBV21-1,CASSPISWTASSYNEQFF
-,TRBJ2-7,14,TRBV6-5,CASSAQRESYEQYF
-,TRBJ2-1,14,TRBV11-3,CASSLGRAYNEQFF
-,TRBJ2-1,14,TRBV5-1,CASSLAEGQGRQFF
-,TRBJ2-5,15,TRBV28,CATTGPGLAGETQYF